This record looks at one TCR beta chain sequence and its context. The clone's antigen remains unknown. No base quality values were provided; no much bigger clone lies one nucleotide off. This entry belongs to a study of cytomegalovirus exposure and HLA in healthy donors (TCRdb year 2017). For the study in its entirety: The 650 to 750 repertoires of the first cohort and the 95 to 150 validation repertoires were produced on the same platform, according to a later analysis. The study was designed to test whether signatures of past pathogen exposure could be identified by cataloging public T cell receptors. In addition to the first cohort of about 650 subjects, a separate validation cohort of around 110 different subjects was used. The study combined high-throughput TCR immunosequencing, statistical association of individual TCRs with disease status, and machine learning to predict cytomegalovirus infection status. The paper as a whole reports these results and caveats: Of the cluster scores, approximately 95% were above 0 in a later analysis, which found that TCRs clustered in the first cohort also tended to co-occur in the 95 to 150 validation repertoires. A total of roughly 160 TCR beta chains were listed by the study as associated with cytomegalovirus. In vitro tests confirmed that a few of the cytomegalovirus-associated TCR beta chains recognize cytomegalovirus antigens. The authors suggested that the approach could potentially be generalized to other disease states and immunological phenotypes. The classifier was reported to diagnose cytomegalovirus status with high specificity and sensitivity in both the original cohort and the validation cohort. Across donors, most TCR sequences were observed very rarely, whereas some public TCRs were present in many individuals. All 120 or so repertoires were used to score co-occurrence in the validation cohort in a later analysis, because that analysis had no HLA typing for the cohort.

The method behind the library was the immunoSEQ multiplex PCR assay. The authors processed their data as follows. A statistical classification framework was built for diagnosing cytomegalovirus status from the catalog of TCR beta chain sequences. TCRdb holds this immuneACCESS table with in-frame rearrangements only. Some clones are missing; in checked studies, unresolved V genes explain under half, and the rest has no known cause. D and trimming were read from the DNA, whereas the V and J calls and clone size are those reported in that table. In this sample the table shows 120,000 or so clones, roughly 90% of which occur a single time. Less than 2% of the sample rests with the top ten. The donors belonged to the validation cohort of over a hundred subjects, which was separate from the 666-subject first cohort. CDR1 and CDR2, looked up from the germline V gene, are SGHTA and FQGTGA. V and J are truncated by 0 bases and 3 bases respectively, leaving an intervening sequence of 8 bases. The cysteine opens and the phenylalanine closes a CDR3 of 14 amino acids. Only the CDR3 region is kept as DNA, spanning 42 bases read in frame from base 1.

The specimen sequenced was PBMCs. The chain uses TRBV7-3 and TRBJ1-2; no D gene call is confident. This TCR came from a woman younger than 30 in good health and CMV-seronegative. The nucleotides read TGTGCCAGCAGCTTAACCGCAACTCACTATGGCTACACCTTC. Translation gives CASSLTATHYGYTF. Extended through the reference TRBV7-3 and TRBJ1-2 proteins, this CDR3 yields the full variable domain: GAGVSQTPSNKVTEKGKYVELRCDPISGHTALYWYRQSLGQGPEFLIYFQGTGAADDSGLPNDRFFAVRPEGSVSTLKIQRTERGDSAVYLCASSLTATHYGYTFGSGTRLTVV.